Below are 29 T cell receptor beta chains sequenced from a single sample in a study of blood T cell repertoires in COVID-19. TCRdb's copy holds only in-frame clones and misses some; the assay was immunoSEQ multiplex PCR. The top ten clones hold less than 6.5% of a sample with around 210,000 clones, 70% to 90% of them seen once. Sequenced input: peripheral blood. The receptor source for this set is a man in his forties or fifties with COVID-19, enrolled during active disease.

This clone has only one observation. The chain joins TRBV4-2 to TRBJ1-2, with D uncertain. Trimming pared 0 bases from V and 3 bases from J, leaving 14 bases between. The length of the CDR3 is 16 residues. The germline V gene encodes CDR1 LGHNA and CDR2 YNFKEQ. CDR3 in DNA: TGTGCCAGCAGCCAAGATGAGGCCGCCTGGTACTATGGCTACACCTTC. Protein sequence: CASSQDEAAWYYGYTF.

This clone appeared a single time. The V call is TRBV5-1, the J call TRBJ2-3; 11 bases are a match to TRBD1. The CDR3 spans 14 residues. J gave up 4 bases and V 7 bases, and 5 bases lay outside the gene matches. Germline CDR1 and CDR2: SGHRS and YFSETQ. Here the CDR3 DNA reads TGCGCCAGCCGGACAGGGGGCATCTCAGATACGCAGTATTTT. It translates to CASRTGGISDTQYF.

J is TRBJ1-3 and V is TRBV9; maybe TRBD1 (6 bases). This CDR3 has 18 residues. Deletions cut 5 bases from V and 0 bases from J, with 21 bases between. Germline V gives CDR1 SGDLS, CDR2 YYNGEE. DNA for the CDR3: TGTGCCAGCAGTATCTCTGGAGACGGGGACAACTCTGGAAACACCATATATTTT. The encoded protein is CASSISGDGDNSGNTIYF.

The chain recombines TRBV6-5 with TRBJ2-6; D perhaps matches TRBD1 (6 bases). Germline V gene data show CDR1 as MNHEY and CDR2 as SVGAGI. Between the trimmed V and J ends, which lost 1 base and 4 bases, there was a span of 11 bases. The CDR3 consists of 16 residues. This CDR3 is CASSYYRVEGANVLTF. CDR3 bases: TGTGCCAGCAGTTACTACAGGGTGGAAGGGGCCAACGTCCTGACTTTC.

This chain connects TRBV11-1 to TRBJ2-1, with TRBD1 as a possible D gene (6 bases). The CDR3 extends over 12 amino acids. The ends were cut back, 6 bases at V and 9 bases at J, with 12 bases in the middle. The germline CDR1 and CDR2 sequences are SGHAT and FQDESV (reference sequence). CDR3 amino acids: CASSSRQAEQFF. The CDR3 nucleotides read TGTGCCAGCAGTAGTCGACAGGCTGAGCAGTTCTTC.

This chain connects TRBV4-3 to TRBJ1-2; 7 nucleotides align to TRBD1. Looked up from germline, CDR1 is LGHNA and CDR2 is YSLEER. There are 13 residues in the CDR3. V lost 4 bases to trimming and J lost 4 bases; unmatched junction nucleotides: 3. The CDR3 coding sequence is TGCGCCAGCAGCCCAGGGGGGTCCTATGGCTACACCTTC. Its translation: CASSPGGSYGYTF.

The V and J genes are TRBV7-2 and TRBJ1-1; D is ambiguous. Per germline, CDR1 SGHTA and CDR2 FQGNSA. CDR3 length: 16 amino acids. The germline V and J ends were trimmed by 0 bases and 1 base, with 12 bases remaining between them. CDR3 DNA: TGTGCCAGCAGCTTAGCCCCGGTTAGCTGGAACACTGAAGCTTTCTTT. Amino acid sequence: CASSLAPVSWNTEAFF.

The DNA of the CDR3 is TGCGCCAGCAGCTTGCTAGGGGCTAGCACAGATACGCAGTATTTT. The encoded protein is CASSLLGASTDTQYF. V usage is TRBV5-1 and J usage is TRBJ2-3; D might be TRBD1 (5 bases). Germline V CDR1 and CDR2: SGHRS, YFSETQ. The CDR3 runs 15 residues. Trimming removed 1 base from V and 0 bases from J, with 9 bases in between.

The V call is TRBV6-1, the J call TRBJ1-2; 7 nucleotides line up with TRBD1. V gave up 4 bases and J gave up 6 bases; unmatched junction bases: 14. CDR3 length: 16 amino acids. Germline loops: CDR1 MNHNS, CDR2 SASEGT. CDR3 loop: CASSVRTGLFGDGYTF. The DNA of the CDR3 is TGTGCCAGCAGTGTTCGGACAGGACTATTCGGTGATGGCTACACCTTC.

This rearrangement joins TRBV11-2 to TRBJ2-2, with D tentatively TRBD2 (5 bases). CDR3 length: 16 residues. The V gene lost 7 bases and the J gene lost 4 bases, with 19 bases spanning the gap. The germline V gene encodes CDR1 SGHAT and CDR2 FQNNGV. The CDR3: CASTILPSAGTGELFF. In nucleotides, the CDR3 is TGTGCCAGCACAATCCTCCCCTCGGCGGGCACCGGGGAGCTGTTTTTT.

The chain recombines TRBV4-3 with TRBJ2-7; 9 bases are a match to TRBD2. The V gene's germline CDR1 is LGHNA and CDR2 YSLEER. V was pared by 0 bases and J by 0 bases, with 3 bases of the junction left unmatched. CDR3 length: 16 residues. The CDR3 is CASSQDAGGYSYEQYF. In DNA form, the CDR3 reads TGCGCCAGCAGCCAAGATGCGGGGGGGTACTCCTACGAGCAGTACTTC.

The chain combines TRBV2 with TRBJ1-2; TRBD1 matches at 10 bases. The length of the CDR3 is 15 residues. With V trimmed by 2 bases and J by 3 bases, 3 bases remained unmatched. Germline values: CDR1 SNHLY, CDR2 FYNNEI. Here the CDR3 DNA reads TGTGCCAGCAGTGAATCTGGACAGGGGGACTATGGCTACACCTTC. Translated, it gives CASSESGQGDYGYTF.

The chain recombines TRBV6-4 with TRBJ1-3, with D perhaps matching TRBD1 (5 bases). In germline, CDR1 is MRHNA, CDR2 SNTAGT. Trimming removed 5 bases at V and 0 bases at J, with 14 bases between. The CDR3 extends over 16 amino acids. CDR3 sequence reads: CASSPNGGTSGNTIYF. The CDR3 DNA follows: TGTGCCAGCAGTCCCAACGGGGGGACCTCTGGAAACACCATATATTTT.

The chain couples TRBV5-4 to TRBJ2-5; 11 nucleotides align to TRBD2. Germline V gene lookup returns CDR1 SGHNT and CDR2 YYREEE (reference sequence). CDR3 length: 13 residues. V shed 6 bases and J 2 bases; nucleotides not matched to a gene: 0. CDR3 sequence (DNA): TGTGCCAGCACTAGCGGGGGGCAAGAGACCCAGTACTTC. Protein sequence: CASTSGGQETQYF.

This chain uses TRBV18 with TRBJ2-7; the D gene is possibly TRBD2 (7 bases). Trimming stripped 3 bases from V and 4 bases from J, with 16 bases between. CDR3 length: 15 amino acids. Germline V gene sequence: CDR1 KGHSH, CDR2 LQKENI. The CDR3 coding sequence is TGTGCCAGCTCACCCCTTGGGGCGGGGGCATACGAGCAGTACTTC. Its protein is CASSPLGAGAYEQYF.

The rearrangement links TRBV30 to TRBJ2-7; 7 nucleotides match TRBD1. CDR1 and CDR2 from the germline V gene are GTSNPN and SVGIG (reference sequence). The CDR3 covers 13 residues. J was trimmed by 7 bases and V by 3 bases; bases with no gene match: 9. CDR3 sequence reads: CAWRSQGMWEQYF. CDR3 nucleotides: TGTGCCTGGAGGTCACAGGGGATGTGGGAGCAGTACTTC.

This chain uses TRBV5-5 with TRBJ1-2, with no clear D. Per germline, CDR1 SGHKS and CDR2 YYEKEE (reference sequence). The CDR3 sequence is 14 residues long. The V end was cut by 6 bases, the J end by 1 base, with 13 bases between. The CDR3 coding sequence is TGTGCCAGCACCCGCGGGTTCCTTAACTATGGCTACACCTTC. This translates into CASTRGFLNYGYTF.

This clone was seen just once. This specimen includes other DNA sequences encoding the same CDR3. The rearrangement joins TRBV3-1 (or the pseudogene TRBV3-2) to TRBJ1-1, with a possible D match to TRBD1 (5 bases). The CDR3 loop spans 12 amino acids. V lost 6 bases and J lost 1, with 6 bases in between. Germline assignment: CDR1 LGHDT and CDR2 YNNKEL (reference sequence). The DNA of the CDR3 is TGTGCCAGCAGGACAGCGAACACTGAAGCTTTCTTT. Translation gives CASRTANTEAFF.

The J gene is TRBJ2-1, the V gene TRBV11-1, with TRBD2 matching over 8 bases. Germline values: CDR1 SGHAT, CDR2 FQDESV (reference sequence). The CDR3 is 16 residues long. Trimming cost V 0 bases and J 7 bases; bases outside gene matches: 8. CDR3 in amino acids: CASSLAVGGGPNEQFF. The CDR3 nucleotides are TGTGCCAGCAGCTTAGCGGTGGGCGGGGGGCCGAATGAGCAGTTCTTC.

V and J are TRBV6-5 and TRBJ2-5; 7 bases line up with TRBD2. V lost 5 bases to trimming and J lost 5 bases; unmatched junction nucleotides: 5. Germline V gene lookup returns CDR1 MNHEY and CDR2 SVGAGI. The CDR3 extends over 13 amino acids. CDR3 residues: CASSPRGVETQYF. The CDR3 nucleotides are TGTGCCAGCAGTCCTCGGGGGGTCGAGACCCAGTACTTC.

The CDR3 loop reads CASSSPSYEQYF. CDR3 sequence (DNA): TGTGCCAGCAGCTCTCCTAGCTACGAGCAGTACTTC. The rearrangement joins TRBV5-4 to TRBJ2-7; D is unclear. The CDR3 has 12 amino acids. Trimming took off 3 bases at V and 3 bases at J, with 7 bases between the two ends. CDR1 and CDR2 (germline): SGHNT, YYREEE (reference sequence).

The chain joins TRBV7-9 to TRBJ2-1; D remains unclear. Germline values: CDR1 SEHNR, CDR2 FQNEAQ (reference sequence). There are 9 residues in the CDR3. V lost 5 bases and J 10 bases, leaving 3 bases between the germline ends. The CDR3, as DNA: TGTGCCAGCAGCCCAGAGCAGTTCTTC. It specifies CASSPEQFF.

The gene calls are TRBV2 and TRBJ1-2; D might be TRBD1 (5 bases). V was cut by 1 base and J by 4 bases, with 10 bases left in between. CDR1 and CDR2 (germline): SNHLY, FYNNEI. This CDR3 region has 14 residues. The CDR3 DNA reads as TGTGCCAGCAGTGAAGGTCAGGGAATCTATGGCTACACCTTC. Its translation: CASSEGQGIYGYTF.

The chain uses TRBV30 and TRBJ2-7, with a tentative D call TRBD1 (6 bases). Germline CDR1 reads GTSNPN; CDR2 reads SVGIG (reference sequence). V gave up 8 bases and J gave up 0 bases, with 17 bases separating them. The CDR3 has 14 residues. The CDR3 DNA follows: TGTGCCGGGAAGGCGTCGGACAGCTCCTACGAGCAGTACTTC. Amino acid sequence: CAGKASDSSYEQYF.

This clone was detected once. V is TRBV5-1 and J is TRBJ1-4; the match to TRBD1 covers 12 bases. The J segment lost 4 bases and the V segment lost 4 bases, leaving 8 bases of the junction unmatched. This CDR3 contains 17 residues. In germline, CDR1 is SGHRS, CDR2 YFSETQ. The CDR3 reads CASSLGDRGLINEKLFF. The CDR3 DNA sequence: TGCGCCAGCAGCCTAGGGGACAGGGGGCTGATTAATGAAAAACTGTTTTTT. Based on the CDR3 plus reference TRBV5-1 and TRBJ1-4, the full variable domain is KAGVTQTPRYLIKTRGQQVTLSCSPISGHRSVSWYQQTPGQGLQFLFEYFSETQRNKGNFPGRFSGRQFSNSRSEMNVSTLELGDSALYLCASSLGDRGLINEKLFFGSGTQLSVL.

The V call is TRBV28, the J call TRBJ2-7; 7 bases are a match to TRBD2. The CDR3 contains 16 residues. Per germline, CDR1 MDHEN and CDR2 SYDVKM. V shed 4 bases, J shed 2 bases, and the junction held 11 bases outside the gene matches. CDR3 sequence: CASSSSAAGYAYEQYF. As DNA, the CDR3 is TGTGCCAGCAGTTCCTCCGCAGCGGGGTATGCCTACGAGCAGTACTTC.

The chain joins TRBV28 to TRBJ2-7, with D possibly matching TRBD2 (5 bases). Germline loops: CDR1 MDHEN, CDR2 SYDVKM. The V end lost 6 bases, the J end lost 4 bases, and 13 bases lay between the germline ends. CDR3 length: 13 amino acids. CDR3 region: CASRLTGWYEQYF. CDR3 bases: TGTGCCAGCAGGTTAACGGGGTGGTACGAGCAGTACTTC.

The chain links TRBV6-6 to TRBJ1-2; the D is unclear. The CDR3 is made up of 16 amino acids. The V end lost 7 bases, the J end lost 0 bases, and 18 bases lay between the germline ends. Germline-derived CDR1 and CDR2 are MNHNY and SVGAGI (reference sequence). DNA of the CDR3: TGTGCCAGCACCGAGTTAGTAATGAGGGCTAACTATGGCTACACCTTC. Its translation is CASTELVMRANYGYTF.

CDR3 in DNA: TGCGCCAGCAGCCCCATCCCGGACAGGTTCCCTCAGCCCCAGCATTTT. Translation gives CASSPIPDRFPQPQHF. The chain is built from TRBV5-1 and TRBJ1-5, with 7 bases lining up with TRBD1. Germline values: CDR1 SGHRS, CDR2 YFSETQ. V lost 4 bases, J lost 6 bases, and 13 bases stayed unmatched. The CDR3 consists of 16 residues.